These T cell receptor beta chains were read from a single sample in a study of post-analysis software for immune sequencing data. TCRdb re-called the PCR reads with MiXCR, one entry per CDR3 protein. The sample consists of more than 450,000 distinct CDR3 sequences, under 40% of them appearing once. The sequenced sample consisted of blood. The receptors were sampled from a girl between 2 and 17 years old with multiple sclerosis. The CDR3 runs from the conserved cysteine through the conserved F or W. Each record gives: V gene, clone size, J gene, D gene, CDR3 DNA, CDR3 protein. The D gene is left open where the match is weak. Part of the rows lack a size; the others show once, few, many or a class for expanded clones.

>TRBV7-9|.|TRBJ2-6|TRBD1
TGTGCCAGCAGCCGCGGGACAGGGGGCTCTGGGGCCAACGTCCTGACTTTC
CASSRGTGGSGANVLTF
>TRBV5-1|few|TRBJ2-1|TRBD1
TGCGCCAGCGGACAGGGGGCTCGCGATGAGCAGTTCTTC
CASGQGARDEQFF
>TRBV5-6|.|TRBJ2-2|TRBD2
TGTGCCAGCAGCCTAGAACTAGCGAACACCGGGGAGCGGTTTTTT
CASSLELANTGERFF
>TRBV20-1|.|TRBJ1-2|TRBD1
TGCAGTGCTAGAGCGGACAGGGCAAGACGAGGCTACACCTTC
CSARADRARRGYTF
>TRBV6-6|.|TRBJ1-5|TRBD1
TGTGCCAGCAGACGAACCGGGACAGGGGACCAGCCCCAGCATTTT
CASRRTGTGDQPQHF
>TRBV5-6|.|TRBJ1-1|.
TGTGCCAGCAGCTTCCCCAGACCGAACACTGAAGCTTTCTTT
CASSFPRPNTEAFF
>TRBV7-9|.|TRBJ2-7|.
TGTGCCAGCAGCTCTCCGGACGGCTACGAGCAGTACTTC
CASSSPDGYEQYF
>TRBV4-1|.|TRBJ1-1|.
TGCGCCAGCAGCCAAGGGAGGGATGATCCAGGGGTAAAAACTGAAGCTTTCTTT
CASSQGRDDPGVKTEAFF
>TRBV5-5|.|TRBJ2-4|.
TGTGCCAGCAGCTTGGACGGGACACCACTAATAGCCAAAAACATTCAGTACTTC
CASSLDGTPLIAKNIQYF
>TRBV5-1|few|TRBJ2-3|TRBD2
TGCGCCAGCAGCTCAGGGACTAGCGGGGGACCCCTTTATACGCAGTATTTT
CASSSGTSGGPLYTQYF